This T cell receptor beta chain was profiled in a study of cytomegalovirus exposure and HLA in healthy donors. The study, taken as a whole, reports: Owing to their indistinguishability, certain V segments, notably TRBV6-2 and TRBV6-3, were excluded.

The donors, nominally healthy at sampling, likely had unrecorded immune exposures. This clone was seen more than once but under ten times. Its target is not known. V was clipped by 1 base and J by 6 bases, with 9 bases between them. Germline CDR1 is SEHNR and CDR2 is FQNEAQ (reference sequence). This CDR3 is 13 amino acids long. Researchers ran the PCR with 60 Vbeta and 13 Jbeta primers. Clones were sequenced by immunoSEQ multiplex PCR, and TCRdb holds only the in-frame ones, with some missing. The data contain 100,000 to 130,000 clones, roughly 70% of them singletons. Material for sequencing was PBMCs. The V and J genes are TRBV7-9 and TRBJ1-1; D is undetermined. The receptor was derived from a woman aged 35 to 49 in good health and CMV-seropositive. The CDR3 DNA reads as TGTGCCAGCAGCTTAGGGTTGGCAGCTGAAGCTTTCTTT. Translated, it gives CASSLGLAAEAFF.